Below, 3 T cell receptor beta chains from the same sample are listed, as sequenced in a study of long-term antiretroviral therapy in people with HIV (dated 2022 in TCRdb). The immunoSEQ hsTCRB v3.0 assay was used at survey level resolution to sequence the TRB variable region. Drawn from immuneACCESS, this table holds only the in-frame rearrangements with V and J called that TCRdb kept. Clones are partly lost; checked studies trace under half to an unresolved V gene and leave the rest unexplained. This sample holds about 26,000 clones; 86% were observed only once. Under 5.5% of the sample goes to the ten largest clones. Sequencing used unsorted PBMCs, obtained 2.7 years after starting antiretroviral therapy. These receptor sequences come from a man aged 35 to 55 with HIV.

V is TRBV6-1 and J is TRBJ2-7; maybe TRBD2 (6 bases). The V end lost 3 bases, the J end lost 0 bases, and 12 bases lay between the germline ends. This CDR3 is built from 15 residues. Per the germline V gene, CDR1 is MNHNS and CDR2 is SASEGT. This CDR3 is CASSDSGGISYEQYF. CDR3 sequence (DNA): TGTGCCAGCAGTGATTCTGGGGGGATCTCCTACGAGCAGTACTTC.

This clone occurred once. The rearrangement joins TRBV27 to TRBJ2-3, with D tentatively TRBD2 (6 bases). Germline loops: CDR1 MNHEY, CDR2 SMNVEV (reference sequence). There are 16 residues in the CDR3. V was clipped by 5 bases and J by 2 bases, with 17 bases between them. The CDR3 spells CASSLILPGVTDTQYF. For the CDR3, the DNA is TGTGCCAGCAGTCTCATCCTACCGGGGGTCACAGATACGCAGTATTTT.

The chain links TRBV2 to TRBJ1-2; D gene ambiguous. Trimming took 2 bases from V and 8 from J, leaving 12 bases between them. The CDR3 length is 13 residues. The germline gives CDR1 SNHLY, CDR2 FYNNEI. The CDR3: CASSERWSWGYTF. DNA of the CDR3: TGTGCCAGCAGTGAACGATGGTCGTGGGGCTACACCTTC.